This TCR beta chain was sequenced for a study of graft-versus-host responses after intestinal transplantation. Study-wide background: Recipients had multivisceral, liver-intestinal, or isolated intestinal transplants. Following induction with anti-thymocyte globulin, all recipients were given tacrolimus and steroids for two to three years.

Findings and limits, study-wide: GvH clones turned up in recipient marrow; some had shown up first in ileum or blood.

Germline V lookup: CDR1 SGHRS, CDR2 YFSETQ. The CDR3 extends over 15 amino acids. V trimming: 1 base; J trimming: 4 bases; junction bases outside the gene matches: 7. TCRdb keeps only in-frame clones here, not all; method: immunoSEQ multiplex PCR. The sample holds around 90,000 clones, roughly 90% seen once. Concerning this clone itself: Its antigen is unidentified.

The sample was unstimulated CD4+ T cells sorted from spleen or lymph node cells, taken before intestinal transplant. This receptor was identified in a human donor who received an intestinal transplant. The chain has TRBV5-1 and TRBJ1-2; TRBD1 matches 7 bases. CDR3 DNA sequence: TGCGCCAGCAGCTTGCAGCAGGGGGGAGGCTATGGCTACACCTTC. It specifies CASSLQQGGGYGYTF.